This T cell receptor beta chain was obtained from a study of CD8 T cells in Susac syndrome. Whole-study findings and limits: The relatively small number of individuals in the TCR sequencing and HLA analysis was acknowledged by the study.

This clonotype appeared once. No antigen is known for it. CDR1 and CDR2 (germline): SGDLS, YYNGEE. This CDR3 has 12 residues. The V gene end was trimmed by 7 bases and the J gene end by 10 bases; junction bases not matched to a gene: 8. Bulk CD8+ and CD4+ cells came from magnetic negative isolation; CD8+ TEMRA by FACS. Random hexamers were used to reverse transcribe 0.5 to 1 ug of RNA. The method of amplification for TCR beta CDR3 was immunoSEQ multiplex PCR, covering 54 Vbeta and 13 Jbeta. One entry per CDR3 protein, called by TCRdb with MiXCR from the immunoSEQ multiplex PCR reads. Of 50,000 or so distinct CDR3 sequences in the sample, around 93% are singletons; the top ten hold around 0.55%.

This receptor was obtained from a human donor with multiple sclerosis. The gene calls are TRBV9 and TRBJ1-1; 9 nucleotides align to TRBD1. The sequencing input was CD8+ T cells from PBMCs. CDR3 amino acids: CASGGQGQGAFF. The DNA of the CDR3 is TGTGCCAGCGGAGGACAGGGACAGGGAGCTTTCTTT.